This T cell receptor (beta chain) was documented in a study of graft-versus-host responses after intestinal transplantation. Trimming pared 4 bases from V and 2 bases from J, leaving 8 bases between. This CDR3 spans 14 amino acids. Germline lookup yields CDR1 MGHRA and CDR2 YSYEKL. Co-plating was performed using roughly 200,000 CFSE-labeled responder cells and roughly 200,000 irradiated, violet-dye-labeled stimulator cells. In this sample, this clone turned up a few times. Measured with immunoSEQ multiplex PCR; TCRdb has only the in-frame clones, and not every one. The sample carries 20,000 or so clones, 30% to 40% recorded once.

V usage is TRBV4-1 and J usage is TRBJ2-2, with D maybe TRBD2 (6 bases). Sequenced here: alloreactive CD8+ T cells from a mixed lymphocyte reaction culture, sampled before intestinal transplant. Subset indicated: CFSE-low proliferating T cells sorted from roughly six-day pre-transplant mixed lymphocyte reaction (GvH or HvG direction). This TCR derives from a human patient who received an intestinal transplant. DNA of the CDR3: TGCGCCAGCAGCCGGGACTCCAACACCGGGGAGCTGTTTTTT. As protein: CASSRDSNTGELFF.